This T cell receptor (beta chain) came from a study of T cell responses to AZD1222 COVID-19 vaccine (dated by TCRdb to about 2021). Context from the whole study: TCR sequencing covered approximately 230 trial participants: nearly 210 given two doses of AZD1222 and 26 given two doses of MenACWY control vaccine. Trial participants were enrolled by age into 18-55, 56-69 and 70-plus year subgroups, with around 150, 28 and 57 TCR-sequenced participants respectively.

To note about this clone: This receptor's antigen is unknown. Base qualities are not provided; no much larger clone lies one nucleotide away.

What the study reported, not specific to this receptor: Spike-specific TCR breadth and depth rose significantly after two AZD1222 doses compared with day 0 and with MenACWY recipients. Because no samples from the day 14 peak response were available, repertoires could be characterized only after the peak T cell response. Only 5 to 7 AZD1222 recipients were SARS-CoV-2 seropositive at baseline, limiting conclusions about previously exposed vaccinees. CD4 TCRs associated with the vaccine covered the entire spike protein, and the dominant responses were in regions 160-218 and 743-854. In the small 56-69-year group, the increase in depth fell short of significance, most likely because of low power. Nearly half of unique spike-specific TCRs reportedly recognized epitopes outside regions mutated in the B.1.351 and B.1.1.7 variants. Most participants were white British and females outnumbered males, and the authors suggested that clonal diversity may have been underestimated.

The CDR3 regions of human TCRbeta chains were subjected to immunosequencing. The paper's processing steps were these. TCRs in the repertoires were matched against a reference library of SARS-CoV-2-specific TCRs that had been generated with the MIRA antigen-specificity platform. Breadth was defined as the fraction of unique TCRs that were SARS-CoV-2-associated. Depth was defined as the fraction of total T cells that were SARS-CoV-2-associated. Each spike-specific TCR was assigned to its reactive spike region and to a CD4 or CD8 class using the MIRA data. Log10-transformed breadth and depth values were compared by one-way ANOVA with Sidak's multiple comparisons tests. TCRdb retrieved this table from immuneACCESS and kept in-frame rearrangements only. Not all clones are present; in checked studies, unresolved V genes account for under half, and no reason is known for the remainder. Clonal size and the V and J genes are those of that table, whereas D and trimming came from the DNA. This sample comprises some 140,000 clones, 85% of them detected only once. The top ten clones comprise 7.9% of the sample.

The label giving this sample's time point can be read as: about 28 days (+/-7) after the second vaccine dose. What the treatment or condition label conveys for this sample: meningococcal conjugate vaccine given as trial control. Samples from vaccinated people were obtained from the UK trials COV001 and COV002, which included a single-blind randomized controlled phase 2/3 trial of AZD1222 (ChAdOx1 nCoV-19) in healthy adults. Trial participant PBMC samples were collected at day 0 and day 28 after the second dose for TCRbeta chain sequencing. From cysteine to phenylalanine, the CDR3 is 13 amino acids long. CDR3 DNA only is kept here, 39 bases in frame from base 1. The germline ends are 11 bases apart after V is trimmed by 6 bases and J by 3 bases. CDR1 and CDR2 are read off the germline V gene as SNHLY and FYNNEI.

This clonotype was obtained from an adult who received the MenACWY meningococcal vaccine as a control. This material consisted of peripheral blood, taken 28 days after the second dose of the MenACWY control vaccine. The chain was built from TRBV2 and TRBJ1-1; the D segment could be TRBD1, given 5 matching bases. The CDR3: CASSGQADTEAFF. The base sequence is TGTGCCAGCAGCGGACAAGCGGACACTGAAGCTTTCTTT.